The rows below give T cell receptor beta chains drawn from one sample of a study of T cell responses to AZD1222 COVID-19 vaccine. Sequencing was performed with immunoSEQ multiplex PCR; in TCRdb, only in-frame clones are kept and a portion is missing. The table has 100,000 or so clones, about four fifths seen once. This specimen consisted of peripheral blood, obtained on day 0 of AZD1222 vaccination. The receptors shown here come from an adult in good health. CDR3s include the opening cysteine and the closing phenylalanine or tryptophan. A D gene is named only where the DNA matches it firmly. Some rows have no size entry. The others give once, few or many, or a class for an expanded clone.

clone size	D gene	J gene	V gene	CDR3 protein	CDR3 DNA
few	-	TRBJ1-2	TRBV5-5	CASSTRLTSYGYTF	TGTGCCAGCAGCACACGGCTGACTTCCTATGGCTACACCTTC
once	-	TRBJ1-2	TRBV4-1	CASSQVISWADNYGYTF	TGCGCCAGCAGCCAAGTTATCTCTTGGGCTGATAACTATGGCTACACCTTC
-	-	TRBJ1-6	TRBV7-2	CASTLLPAPLHF	TGTGCCAGCACCCTGCTTCCGGCACCCCTCCACTTT
-	-	TRBJ2-7	TRBV5-6	CASSPRRSSYEQYF	TGTGCCAGCAGCCCTAGACGGAGCTCCTACGAGCAGTACTTC
once	-	TRBJ1-3	TRBV20-1	CSASAGLSLSGNTIYF	TGCAGTGCTAGTGCCGGCCTTTCTCTCTCTGGAAACACCATATATTTT
once	-	TRBJ1-4	TRBV12-3/TRBV12-4	CASKGLLLEKLFF	TGTGCCAGCAAGGGTCTTCTCTTGGAAAAACTGTTTTTT
once	-	TRBJ2-3	TRBV6-5	CASSEWGDVSDTQYF	TGTGCCAGCAGCGAGTGGGGGGACGTATCAGATACGCAGTATTTT
-	TRBD2	TRBJ2-3	TRBV27	CASRGLGITDTQYF	TGTGCCAGCAGGGGACTAGGGATCACAGATACGCAGTATTTT
few	-	TRBJ1-1	TRBV7-9	CASSSNGVWSTEAFF	TGTGCCAGCAGCTCGAATGGGGTATGGAGCACTGAAGCTTTCTTT
-	TRBD1	TRBJ1-5	TRBV27	CASSPDRDQPQHF	TGTGCCAGCAGTCCGGACAGGGATCAGCCCCAGCATTTT